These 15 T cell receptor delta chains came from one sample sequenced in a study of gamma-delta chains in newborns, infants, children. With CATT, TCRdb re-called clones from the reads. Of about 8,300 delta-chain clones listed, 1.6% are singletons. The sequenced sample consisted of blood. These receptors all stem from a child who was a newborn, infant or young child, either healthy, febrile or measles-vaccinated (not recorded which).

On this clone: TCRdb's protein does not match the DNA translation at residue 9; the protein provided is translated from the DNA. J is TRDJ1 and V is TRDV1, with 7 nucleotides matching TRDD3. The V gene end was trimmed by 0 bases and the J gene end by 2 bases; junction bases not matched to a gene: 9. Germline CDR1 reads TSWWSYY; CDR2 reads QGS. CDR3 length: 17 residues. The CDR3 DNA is TGTGCTCTTGGGGAACTATGCGGGCCGGGGGATACCGATAAACTCATCTTT. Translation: CALGELCGPGDTDKLIF.

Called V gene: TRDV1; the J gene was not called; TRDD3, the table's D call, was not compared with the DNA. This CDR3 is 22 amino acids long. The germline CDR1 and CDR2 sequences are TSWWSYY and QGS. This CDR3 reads CALGGLLGSGGYAKSDTDKLIF. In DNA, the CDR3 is TGTGCTCTTGGGGGGCTCCTTGGCTCTGGGGGATACGCGAAGAGTGACACCGATAAGCTCATCTTT.

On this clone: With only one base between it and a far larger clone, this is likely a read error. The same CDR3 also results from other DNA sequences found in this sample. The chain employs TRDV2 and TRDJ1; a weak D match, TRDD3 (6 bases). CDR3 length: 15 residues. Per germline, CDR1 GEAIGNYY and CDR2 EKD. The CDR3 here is CACDTVGIPTDKLIF. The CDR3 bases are TGTGCCTGTGACACGGTGGGGATCCCCACCGATAAGCTCATCTTT.

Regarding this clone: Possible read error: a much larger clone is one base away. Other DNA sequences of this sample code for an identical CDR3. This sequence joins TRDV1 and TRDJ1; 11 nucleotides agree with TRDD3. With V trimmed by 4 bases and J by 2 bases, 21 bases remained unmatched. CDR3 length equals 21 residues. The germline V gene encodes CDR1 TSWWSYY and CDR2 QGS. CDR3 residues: CALGGQPSYSPGGYRTDKLIF. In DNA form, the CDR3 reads TGTGCTCTTGGGGGCCAACCTTCCTATTCGCCTGGGGGATACCGAACCGATAAACTCATCTTT.

CDR3 residues: CALGGLPPGDTTDKLIF. The CDR3 coding sequence is TGTGCTCTTGGGGGACTTCCTCCGGGGGATACCACCGATAAACTCATCTTT. V usage is TRDV1 and J usage is TRDJ1, with 9 bases matching TRDD3. After removal of 4 bases from V and 1 base from J, the junction contained 10 bases not matched to a gene. The CDR3 has 17 amino acids. The germline V gene encodes CDR1 TSWWSYY and CDR2 QGS.

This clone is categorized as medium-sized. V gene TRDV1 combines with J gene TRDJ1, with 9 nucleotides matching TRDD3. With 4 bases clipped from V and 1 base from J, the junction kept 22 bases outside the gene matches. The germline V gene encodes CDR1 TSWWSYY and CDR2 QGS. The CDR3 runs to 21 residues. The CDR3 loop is CALGVYLPLTGGRRSTDKLIF. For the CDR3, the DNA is TGTGCTCTTGGGGTCTACCTTCCCCTTACTGGGGGACGAAGGTCCACCGATAAACTCATCTTT.

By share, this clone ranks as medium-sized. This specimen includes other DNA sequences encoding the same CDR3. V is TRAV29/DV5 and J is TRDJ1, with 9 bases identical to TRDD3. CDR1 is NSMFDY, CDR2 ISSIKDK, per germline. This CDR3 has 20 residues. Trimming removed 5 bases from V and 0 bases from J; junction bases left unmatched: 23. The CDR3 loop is CAAPTMGSRGIPQYTDKLIF. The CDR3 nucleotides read TGTGCAGCCCCGACCATGGGCTCCCGGGGGATACCTCAGTACACCGATAAACTCATCTTT.

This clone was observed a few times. The chain's CDR3 is CAYLRSYRMGWGPTGTDKLIF. CDR3 nucleotide sequence: TGTGCCTATCTCCGATCCTACAGGATGGGCTGGGGACCAACAGGGACCGATAAACTCATCTTT. The chain links TRDV3 to TRDJ1; the D call may be TRDD2 or TRDD3 (6 bases each). V gave up 4 bases and J gave up 2 bases, with 38 bases separating them. Germline V gives CDR1 TVYSNPD, CDR2 GDNSRS (reference sequence). The CDR3 is 21 residues long.

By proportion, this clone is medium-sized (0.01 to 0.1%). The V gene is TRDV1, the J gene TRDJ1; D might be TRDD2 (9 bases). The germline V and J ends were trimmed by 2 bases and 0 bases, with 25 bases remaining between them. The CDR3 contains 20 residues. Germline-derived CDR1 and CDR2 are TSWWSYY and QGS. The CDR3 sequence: CALGEGLPTGGGSYTDKLIF. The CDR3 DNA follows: TGTGCTCTTGGGGAAGGCCTTCCTACGGGTGGGGGATCGTACACCGATAAACTCATCTTT.

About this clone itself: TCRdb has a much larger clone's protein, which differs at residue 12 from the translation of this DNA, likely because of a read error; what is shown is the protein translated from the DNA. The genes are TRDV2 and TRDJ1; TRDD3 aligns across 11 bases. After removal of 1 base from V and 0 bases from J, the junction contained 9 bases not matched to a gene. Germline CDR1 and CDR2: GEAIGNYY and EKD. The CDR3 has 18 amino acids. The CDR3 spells CACDTRGGGYAHTDKLIF. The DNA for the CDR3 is TGTGCCTGTGACACTCGAGGTGGGGGATACGCGCACACCGATAAACTCATCTTT.

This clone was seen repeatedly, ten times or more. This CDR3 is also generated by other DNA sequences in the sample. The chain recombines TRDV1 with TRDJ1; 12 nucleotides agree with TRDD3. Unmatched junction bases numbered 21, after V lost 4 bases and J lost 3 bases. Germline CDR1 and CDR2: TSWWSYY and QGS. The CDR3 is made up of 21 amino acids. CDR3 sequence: CALGGPGPTGGYPLRPDKLIF. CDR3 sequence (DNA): TGTGCTCTTGGGGGACCTGGCCCTACTGGGGGATACCCGCTTCGCCCCGATAAACTCATCTTT.

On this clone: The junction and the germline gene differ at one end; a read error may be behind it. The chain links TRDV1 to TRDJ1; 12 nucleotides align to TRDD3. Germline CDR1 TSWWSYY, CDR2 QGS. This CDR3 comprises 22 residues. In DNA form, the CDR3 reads TGCGCTCTTGGGGAACTATCCCCTATTGCCTGGGGGATACGACAGTACATCGATAAACTCATCTTT. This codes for CALGELSPIAWGIRQYIDKLIF.

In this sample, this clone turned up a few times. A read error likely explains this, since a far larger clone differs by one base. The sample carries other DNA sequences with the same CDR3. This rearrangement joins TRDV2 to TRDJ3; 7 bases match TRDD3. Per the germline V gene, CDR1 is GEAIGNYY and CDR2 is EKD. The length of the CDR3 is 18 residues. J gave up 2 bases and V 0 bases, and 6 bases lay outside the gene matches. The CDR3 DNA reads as TGTGCCTGTGACACCGGTGGATACGGACCCTGGGACACCCGACAGATGTTTTTC. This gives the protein CACDTGGYGPWDTRQMFF.

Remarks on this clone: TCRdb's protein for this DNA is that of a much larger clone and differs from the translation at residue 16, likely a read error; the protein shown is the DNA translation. The CDR3 DNA is TGTGCCTGTGACGTACTGGGGGTCAGCTCCTGGGACACCCGACAGGTGTTTTTC. Residues: CACDVLGVSSWDTRQVFF. This sequence joins TRDV2 and TRDJ3; 8 bases match TRDD3. CDR1 and CDR2 (germline): GEAIGNYY, EKD. The CDR3 is made up of 18 amino acids.

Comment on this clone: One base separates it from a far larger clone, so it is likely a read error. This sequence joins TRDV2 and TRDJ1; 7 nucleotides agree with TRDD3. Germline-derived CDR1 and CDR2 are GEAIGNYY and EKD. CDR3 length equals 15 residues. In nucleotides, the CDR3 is TGTGCCTGTGACCGCTGGGGGTCATACACCGATAGACTCATCTTT. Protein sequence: CACDRWGSYTDRLIF.